This TCR beta chain was sequenced for a study of CD8 T cells in Susac syndrome. The RNA, about 0.45 to 1 ug, was put through reverse transcription using random hexamers. TCRdb processed the immunoSEQ multiplex PCR reads anew with MiXCR; each CDR3 protein has one entry. Here the sample spans about 190,000 distinct CDR3 sequences, approximately 93% being singletons. The CDR3 has 15 residues. Germline loops: CDR1 SGHTA, CDR2 FQGTGA. V gave up 7 bases and J gave up 0 bases; unmatched junction bases: 4. This clonotype was seen a single time. Sequencing input: CD4+ T cells from PBMCs. The source is a human donor in good health. The V call is TRBV7-3, the J call TRBJ2-5; 11 bases map to TRBD2. The CDR3 bases are TGTGCCAGCACTATTAGCGGGGGGGACCAAGAGACCCAGTACTTC. It translates to CASTISGGDQETQYF.